This TCR beta chain emerged from a study of Ad26.COV2.S vaccination and SARS-CoV-2 variants. Treatment described: 15 to 20 received Ad26.COV2.S at low or high dose, single or two shots; roughly five received placebo; per-sample allocation not given. After the first vaccine or placebo injection, samples were drawn on day 63. Clones were read by immunoSEQ multiplex PCR, and TCRdb kept only the in-frame ones, dropping some. The sample has 450,000 to 550,000 clones, 89% seen once. This CDR3 is built from 15 residues. Germline CDR1 is MNHEY and CDR2 is SVGAGI. V was pared by 8 bases and J by 3 bases, with 10 bases of the junction left unmatched.

The clonotype originates from a person aged 18-60 years who received the Ad26.COV2.S COVID-19 vaccine or a placebo. The chain has TRBV6-5 and TRBJ1-2, with 9 bases matching TRBD1. The input for sequencing was peripheral blood, taken in a trial of Ad26.COV2.S vaccine versus placebo. The CDR3 spells CASRRDRESDYGYTF. The CDR3 DNA sequence: TGTGCCAGCCGCCGGGACAGGGAATCGGACTATGGCTACACCTTC.